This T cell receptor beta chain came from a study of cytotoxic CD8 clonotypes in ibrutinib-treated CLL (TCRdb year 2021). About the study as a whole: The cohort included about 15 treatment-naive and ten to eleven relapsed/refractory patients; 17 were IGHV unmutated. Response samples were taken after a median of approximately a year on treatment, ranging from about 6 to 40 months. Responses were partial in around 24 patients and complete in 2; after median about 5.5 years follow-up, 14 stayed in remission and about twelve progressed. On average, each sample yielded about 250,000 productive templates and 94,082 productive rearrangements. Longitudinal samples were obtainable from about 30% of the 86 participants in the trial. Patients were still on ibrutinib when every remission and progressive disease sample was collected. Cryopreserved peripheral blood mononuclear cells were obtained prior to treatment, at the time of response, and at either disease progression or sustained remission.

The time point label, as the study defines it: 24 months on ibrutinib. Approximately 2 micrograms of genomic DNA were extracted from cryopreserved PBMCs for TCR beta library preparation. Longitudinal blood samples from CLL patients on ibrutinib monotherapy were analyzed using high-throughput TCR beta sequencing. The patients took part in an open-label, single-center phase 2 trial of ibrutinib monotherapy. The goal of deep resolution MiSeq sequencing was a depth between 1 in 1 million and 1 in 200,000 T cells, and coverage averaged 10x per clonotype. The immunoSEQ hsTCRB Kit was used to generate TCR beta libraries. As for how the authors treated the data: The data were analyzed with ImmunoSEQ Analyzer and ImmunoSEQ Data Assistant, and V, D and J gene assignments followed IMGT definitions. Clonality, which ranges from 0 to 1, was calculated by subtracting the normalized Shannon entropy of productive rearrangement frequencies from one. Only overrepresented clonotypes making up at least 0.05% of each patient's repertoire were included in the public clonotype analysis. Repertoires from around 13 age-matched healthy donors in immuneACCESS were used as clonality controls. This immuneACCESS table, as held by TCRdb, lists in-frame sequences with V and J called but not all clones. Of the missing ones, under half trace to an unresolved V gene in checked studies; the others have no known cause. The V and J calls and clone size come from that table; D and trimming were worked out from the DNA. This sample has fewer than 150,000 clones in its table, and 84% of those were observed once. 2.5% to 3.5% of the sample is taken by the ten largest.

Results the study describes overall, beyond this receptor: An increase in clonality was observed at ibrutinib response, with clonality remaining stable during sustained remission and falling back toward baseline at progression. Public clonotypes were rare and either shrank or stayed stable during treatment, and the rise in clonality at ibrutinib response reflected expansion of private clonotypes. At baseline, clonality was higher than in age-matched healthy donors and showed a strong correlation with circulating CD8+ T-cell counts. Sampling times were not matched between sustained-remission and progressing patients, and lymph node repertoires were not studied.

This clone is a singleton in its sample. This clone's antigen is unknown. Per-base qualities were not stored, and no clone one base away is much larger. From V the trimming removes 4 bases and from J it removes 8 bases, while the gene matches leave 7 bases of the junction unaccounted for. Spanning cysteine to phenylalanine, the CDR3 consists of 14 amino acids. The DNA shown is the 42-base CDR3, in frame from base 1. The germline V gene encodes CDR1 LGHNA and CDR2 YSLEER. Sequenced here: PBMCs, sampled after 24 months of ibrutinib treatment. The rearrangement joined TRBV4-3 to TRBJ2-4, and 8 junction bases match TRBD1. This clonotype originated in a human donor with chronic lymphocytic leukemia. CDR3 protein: CASSRTGISDIQYF. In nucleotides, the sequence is TGCGCCAGCAGCCGGACAGGGATTTCGGACATTCAGTACTTC.